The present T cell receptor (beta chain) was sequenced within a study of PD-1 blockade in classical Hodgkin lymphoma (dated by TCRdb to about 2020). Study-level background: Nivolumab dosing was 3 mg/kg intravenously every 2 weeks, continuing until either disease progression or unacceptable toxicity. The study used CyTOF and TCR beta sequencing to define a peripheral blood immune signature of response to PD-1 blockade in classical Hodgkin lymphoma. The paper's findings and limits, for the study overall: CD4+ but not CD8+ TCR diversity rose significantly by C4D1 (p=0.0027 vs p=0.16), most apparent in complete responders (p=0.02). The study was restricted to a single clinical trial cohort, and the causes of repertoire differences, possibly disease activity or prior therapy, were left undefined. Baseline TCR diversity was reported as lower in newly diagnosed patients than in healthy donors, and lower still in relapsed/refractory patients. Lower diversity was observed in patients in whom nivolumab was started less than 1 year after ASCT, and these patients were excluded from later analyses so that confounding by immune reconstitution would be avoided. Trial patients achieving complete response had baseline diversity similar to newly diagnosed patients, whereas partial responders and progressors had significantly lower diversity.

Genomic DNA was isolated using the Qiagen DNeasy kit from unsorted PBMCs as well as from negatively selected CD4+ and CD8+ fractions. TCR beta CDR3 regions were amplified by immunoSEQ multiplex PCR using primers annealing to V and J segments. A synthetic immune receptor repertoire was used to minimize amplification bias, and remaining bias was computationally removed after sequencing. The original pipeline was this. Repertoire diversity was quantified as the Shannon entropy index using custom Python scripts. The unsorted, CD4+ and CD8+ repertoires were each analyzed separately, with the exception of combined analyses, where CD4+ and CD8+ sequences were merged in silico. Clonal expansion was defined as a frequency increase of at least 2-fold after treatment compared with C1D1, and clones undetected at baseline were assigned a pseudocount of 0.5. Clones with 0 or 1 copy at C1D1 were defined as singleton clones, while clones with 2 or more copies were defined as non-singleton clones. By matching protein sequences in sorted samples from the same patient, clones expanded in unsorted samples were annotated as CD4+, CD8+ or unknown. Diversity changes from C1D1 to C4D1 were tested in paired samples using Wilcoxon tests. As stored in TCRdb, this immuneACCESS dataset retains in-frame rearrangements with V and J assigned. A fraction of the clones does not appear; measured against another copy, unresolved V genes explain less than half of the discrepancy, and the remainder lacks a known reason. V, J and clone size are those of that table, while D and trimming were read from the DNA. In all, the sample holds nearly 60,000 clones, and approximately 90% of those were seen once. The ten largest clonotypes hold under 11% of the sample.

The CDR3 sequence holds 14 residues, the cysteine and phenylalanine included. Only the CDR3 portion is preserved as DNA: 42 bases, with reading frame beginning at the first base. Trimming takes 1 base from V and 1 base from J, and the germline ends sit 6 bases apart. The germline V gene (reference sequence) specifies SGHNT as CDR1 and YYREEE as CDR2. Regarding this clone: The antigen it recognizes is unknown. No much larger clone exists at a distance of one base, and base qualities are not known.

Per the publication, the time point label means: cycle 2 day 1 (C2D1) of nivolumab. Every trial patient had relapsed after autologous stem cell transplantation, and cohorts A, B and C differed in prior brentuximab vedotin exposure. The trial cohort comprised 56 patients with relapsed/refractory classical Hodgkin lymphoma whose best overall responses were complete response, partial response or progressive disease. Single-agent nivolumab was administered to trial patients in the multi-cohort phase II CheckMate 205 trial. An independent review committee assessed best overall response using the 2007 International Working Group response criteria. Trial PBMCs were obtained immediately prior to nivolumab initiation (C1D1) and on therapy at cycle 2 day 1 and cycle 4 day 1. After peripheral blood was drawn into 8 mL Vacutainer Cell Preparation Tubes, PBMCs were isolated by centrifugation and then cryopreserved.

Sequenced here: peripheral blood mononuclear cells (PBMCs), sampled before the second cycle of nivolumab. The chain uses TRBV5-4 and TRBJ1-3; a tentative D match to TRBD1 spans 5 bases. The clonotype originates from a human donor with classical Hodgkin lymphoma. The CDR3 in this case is CASSLWGSGNTIYF. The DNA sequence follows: TGTGCCAGCAGCTTGTGGGGGTCTGGAAACACCATATATTTT. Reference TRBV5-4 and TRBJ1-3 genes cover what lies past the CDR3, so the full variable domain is ETGVTQSPTHLIKTRGQQVTLRCSSQSGHNTVSWYQQALGQGPQFIFQYYREEENGRGNFPPRFSGLQFPNYSSELNVNALELDDSALYLCASSLWGSGNTIYFGEGSWLTVV.